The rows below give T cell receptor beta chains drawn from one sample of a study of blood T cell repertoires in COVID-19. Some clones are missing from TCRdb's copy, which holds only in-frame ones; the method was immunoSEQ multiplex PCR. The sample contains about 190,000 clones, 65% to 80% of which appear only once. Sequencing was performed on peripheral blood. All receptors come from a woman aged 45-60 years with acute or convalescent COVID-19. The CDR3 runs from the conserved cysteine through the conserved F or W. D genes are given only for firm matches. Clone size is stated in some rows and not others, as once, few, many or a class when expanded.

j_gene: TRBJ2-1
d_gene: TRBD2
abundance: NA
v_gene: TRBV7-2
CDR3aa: CASSRTSGRAGEQFF
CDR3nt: TGTGCCAGCAGCCGGACTAGCGGGAGGGCCGGTGAGCAGTTCTTC

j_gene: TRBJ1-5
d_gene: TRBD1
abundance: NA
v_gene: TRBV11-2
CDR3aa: CASSLAGGANQPQHF
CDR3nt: TGTGCCAGCAGCTTAGCAGGGGGTGCCAATCAGCCCCAGCATTTT

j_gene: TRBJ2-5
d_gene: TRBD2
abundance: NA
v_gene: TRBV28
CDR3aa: CASSLPGLAETQYF
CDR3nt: TGTGCCAGCAGTTTACCAGGACTAGCAGAGACCCAGTACTTC

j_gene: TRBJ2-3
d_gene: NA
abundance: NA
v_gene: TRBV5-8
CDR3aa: CASSLGRGGTTDTQYF
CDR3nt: TGTGCCAGCAGCTTGGGGCGTGGGGGGACGACAGATACGCAGTATTTT

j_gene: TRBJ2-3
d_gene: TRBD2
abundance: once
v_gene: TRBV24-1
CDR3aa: CATSETGRGGAQYF
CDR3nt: TGTGCCACCAGTGAAACTGGGCGGGGGGGTGCGCAGTATTTT

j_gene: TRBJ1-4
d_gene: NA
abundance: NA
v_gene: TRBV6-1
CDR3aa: CASSEDGGSFNEKLFF
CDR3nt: TGTGCCAGCAGTGAAGATGGCGGCAGTTTTAATGAAAAACTGTTTTTT

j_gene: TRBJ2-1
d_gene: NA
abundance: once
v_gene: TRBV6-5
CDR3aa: CASSFGAGNSYNEQFF
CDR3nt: TGTGCCAGCAGTTTTGGGGCAGGGAACTCCTACAATGAGCAGTTCTTC

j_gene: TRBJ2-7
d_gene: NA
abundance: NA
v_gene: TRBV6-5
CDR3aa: CASSYDTGTRSSEQYF
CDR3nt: TGTGCCAGCAGTTACGACACCGGGACACGGTCTTCCGAGCAGTACTTC

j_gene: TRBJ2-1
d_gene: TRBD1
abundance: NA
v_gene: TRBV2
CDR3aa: CASTLLGTGMNEQFF
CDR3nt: TGTGCCAGCACCCTCCTCGGGACAGGGATGAATGAGCAGTTCTTC

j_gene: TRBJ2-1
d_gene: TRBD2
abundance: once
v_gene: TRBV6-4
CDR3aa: CASSVSWVASGEQFF
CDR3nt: TGTGCCAGCAGTGTTTCATGGGTGGCTAGCGGTGAGCAGTTCTTC

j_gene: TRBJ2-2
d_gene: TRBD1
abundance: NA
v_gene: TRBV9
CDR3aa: CASSVQTGKYTGELFF
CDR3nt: TGTGCCAGCAGCGTGCAGACAGGGAAATACACCGGGGAGCTGTTTTTT

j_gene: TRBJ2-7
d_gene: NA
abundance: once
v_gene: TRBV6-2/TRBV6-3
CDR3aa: CASSLEGNSYEQYF
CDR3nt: TGTGCCAGCAGCCTAGAGGGAAACTCCTACGAGCAGTACTTC

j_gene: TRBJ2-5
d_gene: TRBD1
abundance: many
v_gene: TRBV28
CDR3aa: CASSLAGQGGETQYF
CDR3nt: TGTGCCAGCAGTTTAGCCGGACAGGGAGGAGAGACCCAGTACTTC

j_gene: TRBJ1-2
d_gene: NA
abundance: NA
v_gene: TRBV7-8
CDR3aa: CASSLANGRNGYTF
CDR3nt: TGTGCCAGCAGCTTAGCGAACGGGAGAAATGGCTACACCTTC

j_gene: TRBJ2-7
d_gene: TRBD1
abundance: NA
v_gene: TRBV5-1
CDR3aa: CASSLGPGQGAYEQYF
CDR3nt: TGCGCCAGCAGCTTGGGACCGGGACAGGGGGCCTACGAGCAGTACTTC

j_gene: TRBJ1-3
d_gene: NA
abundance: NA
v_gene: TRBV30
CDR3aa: CAWNEALGNTIYF
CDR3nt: TGTGCCTGGAACGAAGCCCTTGGAAACACCATATATTTT

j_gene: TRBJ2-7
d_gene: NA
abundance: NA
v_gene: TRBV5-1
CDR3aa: CASSLAGYFGDEQYF
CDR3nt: TGCGCCAGCAGCCTAGCTGGGTACTTTGGGGACGAGCAGTACTTC

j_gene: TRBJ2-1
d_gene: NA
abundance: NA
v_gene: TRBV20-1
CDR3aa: CSASDQRVYNEQFF
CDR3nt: TGCAGTGCTAGTGACCAGCGGGTCTACAATGAGCAGTTCTTC

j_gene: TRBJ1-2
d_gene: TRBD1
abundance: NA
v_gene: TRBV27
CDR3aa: CASSTRDSEDGYTF
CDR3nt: TGTGCCAGCAGTACCCGGGACAGCGAGGATGGCTACACCTTC

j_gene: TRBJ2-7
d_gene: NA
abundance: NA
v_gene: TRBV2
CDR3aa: CASSVQGKNEQYF
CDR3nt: TGTGCCAGCAGTGTCCAGGGTAAAAACGAGCAGTACTTC

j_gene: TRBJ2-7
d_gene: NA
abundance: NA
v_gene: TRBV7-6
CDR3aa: CASSPLPGSSYEQYF
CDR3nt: TGTGCCAGCAGCCCCTTACCGGGATCCTCCTACGAGCAGTACTTC

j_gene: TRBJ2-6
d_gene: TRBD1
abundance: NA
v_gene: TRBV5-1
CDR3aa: CASSPGTGLSSGANVLTF
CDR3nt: TGCGCCAGCAGCCCCGGGACAGGACTAAGCTCTGGGGCCAACGTCCTGACTTTC

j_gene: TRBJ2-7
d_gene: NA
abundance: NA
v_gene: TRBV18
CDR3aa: CASSPHSYEQYF
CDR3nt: TGTGCCAGCTCACCACATAGCTACGAGCAGTACTTC

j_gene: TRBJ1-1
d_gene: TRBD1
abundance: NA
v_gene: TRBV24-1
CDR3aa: CATRGTGDTEAFF
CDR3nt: TGTGCCACCAGGGGGACAGGGGACACTGAAGCTTTCTTT

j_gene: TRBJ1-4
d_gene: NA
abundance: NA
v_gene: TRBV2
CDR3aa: CASRTGSTNEKLFF
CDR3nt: TGTGCCAGCCGAACAGGGTCAACTAATGAAAAACTGTTTTTT

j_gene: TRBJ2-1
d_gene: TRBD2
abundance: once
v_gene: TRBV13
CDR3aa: CASASGTSYNEQFF
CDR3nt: TGTGCCAGCGCCTCCGGGACTAGCTACAATGAGCAGTTCTTC

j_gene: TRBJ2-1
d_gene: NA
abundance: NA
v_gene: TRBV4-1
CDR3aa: CASSQELAGASGNLGHEQFF
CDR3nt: TGCGCCAGCAGCCAAGAGTTGGCAGGGGCGAGCGGCAACCTGGGTCATGAGCAGTTCTTC

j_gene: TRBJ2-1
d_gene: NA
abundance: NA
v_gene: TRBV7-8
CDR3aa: CASSLTGRDGEQFF
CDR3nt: TGTGCCAGCAGCTTAACAGGGAGGGACGGTGAGCAGTTCTTC

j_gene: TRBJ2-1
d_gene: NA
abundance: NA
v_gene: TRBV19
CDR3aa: CASSKAGSYNEQFF
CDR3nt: TGTGCCAGTAGTAAGGCGGGAAGCTACAATGAGCAGTTCTTC

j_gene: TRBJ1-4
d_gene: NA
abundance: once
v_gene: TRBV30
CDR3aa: CAWSGQYNEKLFF
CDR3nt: TGTGCCTGGAGTGGTCAGTATAATGAAAAACTGTTTTTT

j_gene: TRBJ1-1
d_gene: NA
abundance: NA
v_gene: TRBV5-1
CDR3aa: CASSFLVGGLGTEAFF
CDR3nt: TGCGCCAGCAGCTTCTTGGTGGGGGGATTGGGAACTGAAGCTTTCTTT

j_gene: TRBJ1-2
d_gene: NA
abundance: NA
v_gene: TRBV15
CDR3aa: CATSNGNNYGYTF
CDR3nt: TGTGCCACCAGCAACGGGAACAACTATGGCTACACCTTC

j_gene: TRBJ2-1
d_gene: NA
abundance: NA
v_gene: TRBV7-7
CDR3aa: CASSSEGREQFF
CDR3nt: TGTGCTAGCAGCTCAGAGGGTCGTGAGCAGTTCTTC

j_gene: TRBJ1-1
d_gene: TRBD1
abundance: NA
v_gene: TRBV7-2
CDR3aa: CASSLGTGQATVRTEAFF
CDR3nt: TGTGCCAGCAGCTTAGGGACGGGACAGGCCACCGTACGCACTGAAGCTTTCTTT

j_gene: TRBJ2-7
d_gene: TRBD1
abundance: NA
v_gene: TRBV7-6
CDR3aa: CASSLRTGIDEQYF
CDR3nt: TGTGCCAGCAGCCTACGGACAGGGATCGACGAGCAGTACTTC

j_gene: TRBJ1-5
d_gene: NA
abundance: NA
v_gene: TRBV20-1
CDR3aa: CSASWGRQGDQPQHF
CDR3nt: TGCAGTGCTAGTTGGGGGAGGCAGGGCGATCAGCCCCAGCATTTT

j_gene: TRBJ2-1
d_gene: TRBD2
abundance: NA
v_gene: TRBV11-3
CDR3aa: CASSLGTSGGNEQFF
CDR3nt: TGTGCCAGCAGCCTAGGGACTAGCGGCGGCAATGAGCAGTTCTTC

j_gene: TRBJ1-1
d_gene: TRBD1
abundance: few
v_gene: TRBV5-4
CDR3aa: CASSLAQGRGTEAFF
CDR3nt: TGTGCCAGCAGCTTGGCACAGGGGCGAGGCACTGAAGCTTTCTTT

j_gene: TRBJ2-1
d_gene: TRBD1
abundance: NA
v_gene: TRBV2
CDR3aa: CASDNRGRHNEQFF
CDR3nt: TGTGCCAGTGACAACAGGGGGCGTCACAATGAGCAGTTCTTC

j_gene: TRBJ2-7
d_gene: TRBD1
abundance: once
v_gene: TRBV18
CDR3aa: CASSPQGQGASYEQYF
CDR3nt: TGTGCCAGCTCACCACAGGGACAGGGGGCCTCCTACGAGCAGTACTTC

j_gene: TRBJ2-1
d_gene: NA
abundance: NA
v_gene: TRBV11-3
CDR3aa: CASSLGGGFNEQFF
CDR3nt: TGTGCCAGCAGCTTAGGAGGAGGTTTTAATGAGCAGTTCTTC

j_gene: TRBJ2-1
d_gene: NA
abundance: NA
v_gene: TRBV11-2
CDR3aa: CASSLTGYNEQFF
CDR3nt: TGTGCCAGCAGCTTAACAGGGTACAATGAGCAGTTCTTC

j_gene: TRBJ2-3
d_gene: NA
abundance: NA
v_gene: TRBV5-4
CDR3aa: CASSLGVGGAFTDTQYF
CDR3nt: TGTGCCAGCAGCTTGGGCGTGGGGGGGGCCTTCACAGATACGCAGTATTTT